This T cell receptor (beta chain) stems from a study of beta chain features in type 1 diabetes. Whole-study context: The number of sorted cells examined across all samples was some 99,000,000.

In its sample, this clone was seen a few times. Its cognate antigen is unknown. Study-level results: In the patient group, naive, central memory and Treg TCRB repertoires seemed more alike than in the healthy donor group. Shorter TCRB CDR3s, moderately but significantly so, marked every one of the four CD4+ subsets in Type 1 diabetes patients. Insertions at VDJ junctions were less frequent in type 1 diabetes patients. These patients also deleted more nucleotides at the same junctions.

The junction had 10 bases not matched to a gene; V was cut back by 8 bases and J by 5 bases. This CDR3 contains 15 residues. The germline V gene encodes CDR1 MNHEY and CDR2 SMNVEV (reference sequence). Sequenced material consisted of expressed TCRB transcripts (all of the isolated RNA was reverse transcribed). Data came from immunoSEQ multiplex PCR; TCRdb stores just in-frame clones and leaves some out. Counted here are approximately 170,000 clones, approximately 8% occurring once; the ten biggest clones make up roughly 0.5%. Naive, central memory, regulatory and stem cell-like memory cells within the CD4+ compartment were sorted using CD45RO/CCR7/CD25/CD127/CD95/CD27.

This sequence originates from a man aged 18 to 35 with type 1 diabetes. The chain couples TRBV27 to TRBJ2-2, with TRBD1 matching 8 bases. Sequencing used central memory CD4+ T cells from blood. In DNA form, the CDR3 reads TGTGCCAGCTCGCGGACAGGGATTAGTACCGGGGAGCTGTTTTTT. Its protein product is CASSRTGISTGELFF.